These 28 T cell receptor beta chains share one sample of origin, sequenced in a study of cytomegalovirus exposure and HLA in healthy donors. The PCR had 60 Vbeta and 13 Jbeta primers. Sequenced by immunoSEQ multiplex PCR; TCRdb stores in-frame clones only, minus some. The repertoire holds some 110,000 clones, with about 86% as singletons. The specimen sequenced was PBMCs. Source of these receptors: a woman aged 30 to 39 in good health and CMV-seronegative.

The chain uses TRBV29-1 and TRBJ2-2; possibly TRBD2 for D (6 bases). Germline V CDR1 and CDR2: SQVTM, ANQGSEA. Trimming removed 0 bases at V and 1 base at J, with 9 bases between. The CDR3 sequence is 15 residues long. Here the CDR3 reads CSVEDRGENTGELFF. In DNA form, the CDR3 reads TGCAGCGTTGAAGATCGCGGGGAGAACACCGGGGAGCTGTTTTTT.

The gene calls are TRBV28 and TRBJ2-5, with TRBD2 matching 8 bases. Germline V gives CDR1 MDHEN, CDR2 SYDVKM. This CDR3 has 13 residues. The J segment lost 4 bases and the V segment lost 4 bases, leaving 2 bases of the junction unmatched. CDR3 loop: CASSSGGRETQYF. The CDR3, as DNA: TGTGCCAGCAGTTCGGGGGGGAGAGAGACCCAGTACTTC.

The chain uses TRBV11-2 and TRBJ2-1; 14 bases are shared with TRBD2. Germline CDR1 is SGHAT and CDR2 is FQNNGV. Trimming removed 6 bases from V and 9 bases from J; junction bases left unmatched: 10. The CDR3 is 16 amino acids. This CDR3 reads CASRIPGTSGSGEQFF. Written as DNA, the CDR3 is TGTGCCAGCAGGATTCCCGGGACTAGCGGGAGTGGTGAGCAGTTCTTC.

The chain joins TRBV7-8 to TRBJ2-7, with TRBD2 matching 13 bases. Germline loops: CDR1 SGHVS, CDR2 FQNEAQ. The CDR3 spans 14 residues. Trimming removed 5 bases from V and 6 bases from J; junction bases left unmatched: 4. The CDR3 region is CASSGGLAGSEQYF. CDR3 nucleotide sequence: TGTGCCAGCAGCGGGGGACTAGCGGGAAGCGAGCAGTACTTC.

The chain has TRBV19 and TRBJ2-1, with 15 positions matching TRBD2. The CDR3 contains 13 residues. Germline assignment: CDR1 LNHDA and CDR2 SQIVND (reference sequence). V shed 9 bases and J 9 bases; nucleotides not matched to a gene: 3. The CDR3 loop is CASGLAGGSEQFF. The DNA of the CDR3 is TGTGCCAGCGGACTAGCGGGAGGGAGTGAGCAGTTCTTC.

The V and J genes are TRBV6-1 and TRBJ2-7; tentatively, D is TRBD1 (6 bases). CDR1 is MNHNS and CDR2 is SASEGT in the germline V gene. V dropped 4 bases and J dropped 0 bases, with 10 bases sitting between them. The CDR3 is 14 amino acids. The CDR3 region has the DNA TGTGCCAGCAGTGCCGGACAGACCTCCTACGAGCAGTACTTC. Encoded protein: CASSAGQTSYEQYF.

This clone has a single count. The V call is TRBV6-5, the J call TRBJ2-3; D might be TRBD1 (5 bases). The ends were cut back, 3 bases at V and 11 bases at J, with 9 bases in the middle. Germline V gene sequence: CDR1 MNHEY, CDR2 SVGAGI. This CDR3 has 11 residues. The CDR3 here is CASSYQGGQYF. CDR3 nucleotide sequence: TGTGCCAGCAGTTATCAGGGCGGGCAGTATTTT.

The rearrangement links TRBV2 to TRBJ1-1; 8 bases line up with TRBD1. V lost 2 bases and J lost 1; bases outside the gene matches: 3. The CDR3 is 15 residues long. Germline V lookup: CDR1 SNHLY, CDR2 FYNNEI. This CDR3 reads CASSEQGAGNTEAFF. DNA of the CDR3: TGTGCCAGCAGTGAACAGGGGGCAGGGAACACTGAAGCTTTCTTT.

This clone was counted a single time. The V and J genes are TRBV2 and TRBJ2-2; the match to TRBD1 covers 8 bases. The CDR3 has 13 amino acids. V shed 6 bases, J shed 6 bases, and the junction held 3 bases outside the gene matches. CDR1 is SNHLY and CDR2 is FYNNEI in the germline V gene. CDR3 amino acids: CASRTGEAGELFF. For the CDR3, the DNA is TGTGCCAGCAGGACAGGGGAGGCCGGGGAGCTGTTTTTT.

The DNA of the CDR3 is TGTGCCAGCAGCCGAAAGAGACAGGGATCTGGGGCCAACGTCCTGACTTTC. It specifies CASSRKRQGSGANVLTF. The chain is built from TRBV9 and TRBJ2-6; 7 bases are a match to TRBD1. The germline gives CDR1 SGDLS, CDR2 YYNGEE. After removal of 4 bases from V and 1 base from J, the junction contained 8 bases not matched to a gene. The CDR3 is 17 amino acids. The full variable domain, rest sourced from reference TRBV9 and TRBJ2-6, is DSGVTQTPKHLITATGQRVTLRCSPRSGDLSVYWYQQSLDQGLQFLIQYYNGEERAKGNILERFSAQQFPDLHSELNLSSLELGDSALYFCASSRKRQGSGANVLTFGAGSRLTVL.

This clone was seen more than once but under ten times. The chain joins TRBV10-2 to TRBJ2-7, with TRBD2 matching 9 bases. V lost 7 bases and J lost 0; bases outside the gene matches: 1. Per the germline V gene, CDR1 is WSHSY and CDR2 is SAAADI. CDR3 length equals 13 residues. The CDR3 protein is CASISGSSYEQYF. The CDR3 DNA reads TGCGCCAGCATTAGCGGGAGCTCCTACGAGCAGTACTTC.

CDR3 residues: CASSPPGDSSYEQYF. The CDR3 DNA follows: TGTGCCAGCTCACCACCGGGGGACAGCTCCTACGAGCAGTACTTC. This chain links TRBV18 with TRBJ2-7; 7 bases fit TRBD1. V lost 0 bases, J lost 0 bases, and 2 bases stayed unmatched. Germline V gives CDR1 KGHSH, CDR2 LQKENI. This CDR3 comprises 15 residues.

As concerns this clone: One junction end disagrees with the germline gene, perhaps due to a read error. V and J are TRBV7-8 and TRBJ2-7; D might be TRBD1 (5 bases). Germline-derived CDR1 and CDR2 are SGHVS and FQNEAQ. The CDR3 has 14 amino acids. CDR3 sequence: CAGSKQESSYEQYF. CDR3 nucleotides: TGTGCCGGCAGCAAACAGGAAAGCTCCTACGAGCAGTACTTC.

The chain joins TRBV5-1 to TRBJ2-7, with TRBD1 as a possible D gene (6 bases). Trimming left V 0 bases short and J 0 bases short, with 19 bases between. Germline V CDR1 and CDR2: SGHRS, YFSETQ. The CDR3 spans 18 residues. Here the CDR3 reads CASSLGTANLLDSYEQYF. CDR3 DNA: TGCGCCAGCAGCTTGGGGACAGCAAACCTTCTCGACTCCTACGAGCAGTACTTC.

This chain joins TRBV5-6 and TRBJ1-4; D possibly corresponds to TRBD1 (5 bases). The V gene lost 0 bases and the J gene lost 8 bases, with 17 bases spanning the gap. Per germline, CDR1 SGHDT and CDR2 YYEEEE. There are 16 residues in the CDR3. The CDR3 sequence is CASSLDGIGAREKLFF. DNA for the CDR3: TGTGCCAGCAGCTTGGACGGTATAGGGGCCAGGGAAAAACTGTTTTTT.

DNA of the CDR3: TGCGCCAGCAGCCAGGGGACAGGGGGGGACTATGGCTACACCTTC. This gives the protein CASSQGTGGDYGYTF. The V gene is TRBV4-3, the J gene TRBJ1-2; 11 bases are a match to TRBD1. Germline V gives CDR1 LGHNA, CDR2 YSLEER. V was clipped by 3 bases and J by 3 bases; unmatched bases: 3. The CDR3 contains 15 residues.

V is TRBV9 and J is TRBJ2-7; 11 bases are shared with TRBD1. The germline gives CDR1 SGDLS, CDR2 YYNGEE. The CDR3 length is 15 residues. The V segment lost 0 bases and the J segment 5 bases; nucleotides outside the gene matches: 4. CDR3 sequence reads: CASSVGTGGYDEQYF. The CDR3 DNA follows: TGTGCCAGCAGCGTAGGGACAGGGGGCTATGACGAGCAGTACTTC. Combining the CDR3 with reference TRBV9 and TRBJ2-7 gives the whole variable domain DSGVTQTPKHLITATGQRVTLRCSPRSGDLSVYWYQQSLDQGLQFLIQYYNGEERAKGNILERFSAQQFPDLHSELNLSSLELGDSALYFCASSVGTGGYDEQYFGPGTRLTVT.

The chain links TRBV18 to TRBJ2-5; D is ambiguous. The CDR3 contains 13 residues. Looked up from germline, CDR1 is KGHSH and CDR2 is LQKENI. V was pared by 6 bases and J by 5 bases, with 13 bases between. CDR3 DNA: TGTGCCAGCTCCGCGGCCACTGGGGAGACCCAGTACTTC. Residues: CASSAATGETQYF.

V usage is TRBV18 and J usage is TRBJ2-1; 13 nucleotides align to TRBD2. CDR3 size: 13 residues. Germline V gene data show CDR1 as KGHSH and CDR2 as LQKENI. The junction had 3 bases not matched to a gene; V was cut back by 6 bases and J by 10 bases. CDR3 residues: CASSPGLAGEQFF. Here the CDR3 DNA reads TGTGCCAGCTCTCCGGGACTAGCGGGAGAGCAGTTCTTC.

CDR3 loop: CASSEAPRGRYTGELFF. The CDR3, as DNA: TGTGCCAGCAGTGAAGCCCCCAGGGGGCGATACACCGGGGAGCTGTTTTTT. The chain links TRBV6-1 to TRBJ2-2, with 8 positions matching TRBD1. The CDR3 loop spans 17 amino acids. The ends lost 0 bases at V and 3 bases at J; junction bases unmatched: 6. The germline V gene encodes CDR1 MNHNS and CDR2 SASEGT.

The DNA of the CDR3 is TGCGCCAGCGGACCGGGACAGGGATCAGAGACCCAGTACTTC. Encoded protein: CASGPGQGSETQYF. The chain has TRBV10-1 and TRBJ2-5, with 9 nucleotides matching TRBD1. CDR3 length: 14 amino acids. Germline V CDR1 and CDR2: WNHNN, SYGVQD (reference sequence). J lost 4 bases, V lost 8 bases, and 8 bases had no gene match.

This clone appeared a single time. The chain employs TRBV6-1 and TRBJ1-5, with TRBD1 identical over 8 bases. The CDR3 contains 15 residues. J gave up 1 base and V 7 bases, and 6 bases lay outside the gene matches. Germline V lookup: CDR1 MNHNS, CDR2 SASEGT. In DNA form, the CDR3 reads TGTGCCAGCACCCTAAGACAGGGGAGCAATCAGCCCCAGCATTTT. It specifies CASTLRQGSNQPQHF.

This clone was picked up a small number of times. The J gene is TRBJ2-3, the V gene TRBV6-1; 9 positions agree with TRBD2. The CDR3 is 14 residues long. From germline, CDR1 is MNHNS and CDR2 SASEGT. J lost 4 bases, V lost 10 bases, and 9 bases had no gene match. The CDR3: CATNPGLASDTQYF. DNA for the CDR3: TGTGCCACCAACCCCGGACTAGCGTCAGATACGCAGTATTTT.

The V and J genes are TRBV6-5 and TRBJ1-3; no firm D call. Looked up from germline, CDR1 is MNHEY and CDR2 is SVGAGI. The V gene lost 5 bases and the J gene lost 0 bases, with 8 bases spanning the gap. This CDR3 is 14 amino acids long. As DNA, the CDR3 is TGTGCCAGCAGTCGGGGTCTCTCTGGAAACACCATATATTTT. Protein sequence: CASSRGLSGNTIYF.

This sequence joins TRBV18 and TRBJ2-3; 12 bases line up with TRBD2. Germline-derived CDR1 and CDR2 are KGHSH and LQKENI. Unmatched junction bases numbered 8, after V lost 4 bases and J lost 6 bases. The CDR3 is 16 residues long. CDR3 residues: CASSRRLAGEGDTQYF. In DNA form, the CDR3 reads TGTGCCAGCTCACGAAGACTAGCGGGAGAAGGTGATACGCAGTATTTT.

J is TRBJ2-7 and V is TRBV28; 11 bases align to TRBD2. In germline, CDR1 is MDHEN, CDR2 SYDVKM. The trim removed 2 bases at V and 6 bases at J, leaving 6 bases unmatched. The CDR3 totals 15 residues. CDR3 sequence (DNA): TGTGCCAGCAGTTTAGGGTCACTAGCGGGAGTCGAGCAGTACTTC. Its translation: CASSLGSLAGVEQYF.

This clone was detected only a few times. The genes are TRBV6-1 and TRBJ2-1; the D gene is possibly TRBD2 (6 bases). The CDR3 is made up of 15 amino acids. Germline CDR1 reads MNHNS; CDR2 reads SASEGT. Trimming removed 5 bases from V and 1 base from J, with 12 bases in between. The CDR3 sequence is CASSMTSESYNEQFF. In DNA, the CDR3 is TGTGCCAGCAGTATGACTAGTGAGTCCTACAATGAGCAGTTCTTC.

The V gene is TRBV7-9, the J gene TRBJ1-4; D remains ambiguous. The V and J ends lost 4 bases and 0 bases respectively, with 9 bases between them. The CDR3 has 15 residues. Germline CDR1 SEHNR, CDR2 FQNEAQ (reference sequence). The CDR3 bases are TGTGCCAGCAGCTCGGGTGTGTCAACTAATGAAAAACTGTTTTTT. It codes for CASSSGVSTNEKLFF.